The T cell receptor beta chain described here comes from a study of cytomegalovirus exposure and HLA in healthy donors (dated by TCRdb to about 2017). Some background on the complete study: In an earlier analysis of 450 to 750 of the donors, 276 Gb of sequence data and just under 120 million unique TCR beta sequences from about 179 million T cells were reported. About 300 gigabases of sequencing data and approximately 85 million unique TCR sequences were included in an early release covering roughly 600 HLA-typed donors. Among the approximately 430 genotyped donors, 75% to 90% belonged to the genetic ancestry cluster associated with self-reported Caucasian donors. The study was designed to test whether signatures of past pathogen exposure could be identified by cataloging public T cell receptors. Using immunosequencing, the study profiled T cell repertoires from fewer than 850 subjects and related those repertoires to cytomegalovirus serostatus. A separate validation cohort of about 110 different subjects was used in addition to the 666-subject first cohort. To predict cytomegalovirus infection status, the study combined high-throughput TCR immunosequencing, statistical association of individual TCRs with disease status, and machine learning. In a later analysis, previously published TCR beta repertoires from about 670 donors were re-analyzed and high-resolution HLA genotyping was added so that TCR occurrence patterns could be studied. Rather than using new phenotypic data, the later analysis identified candidate immune exposures from TCR beta sequences and from how often those sequences occurred across donors. An earlier analysis of 587 of the donors used high-throughput TCR beta sequencing to judge whether each TCR beta V gene segment behaved as functional or pseudogenic. Donor age, sex, ethnicity and CMV serostatus were collected together with the repertoire data. A later genetic analysis used genome-wide SNP genotypes for about three fifths of the roughly 700 donors, treating that subset as a discovery cohort. Every repertoire in the discovery cohort had been generated on one and the same sequencing platform. Class I and class II HLA loci were covered by the typing at four-digit resolution. Typing coverage varied by locus: roughly 629-640 donors for A, B, C, DRB1 and DQB1; about 520 for DQA1; 600 to 610 for DPA1; fewer than 480 for DPB1. Because of strong linkage in the cohort, 5 or 6 DR-DQ haplotypes were treated as single units for association and clustering. Among about 410 genotyped donors of the cohort, an average of roughly 230,000 unique TCR beta nucleotide sequences was sequenced per donor, of which about 19% were non-productive. Paper-wide results and their limitations: According to a later analysis, TCR association rates differed among HLA loci, with DRB1 alleles showing the most associated TCRs and HLA-C alleles showing the fewest. Correlated functional status among segregating V segments might reflect linkage disequilibrium, but an unknown experimental factor could not be ruled out. Three of the identified cytomegalovirus-associated TCR beta chains were confirmed in vitro to be specific for cytomegalovirus antigens. A further reported finding was that TCR beta sequences accurately predicted the HLA-A and HLA-B alleles for most subjects in the first cohort. A later analysis reported that several top co-occurrence clusters appeared linked to parvovirus B19, influenza, CMV and Epstein-Barr virus. HLA typing was unavailable for some donors at each locus, so association tests used only the typed subset. A cluster of highly shared sequence variants was judged likely to be a technical artifact of the sequencing pipeline. Most TCR sequences were observed very rarely across donors, whereas some public TCRs were present in many individuals. An association between a missense DCLRE1C variant and V-gene and J-gene trimming of TCR beta chains was found in a later genetic analysis and replicated in an independent cohort. Sequencing depth was assumed to be roughly uniform across donors in the presence/absence analyses, though that assumption may not hold. The classifier was reported to diagnose cytomegalovirus status with high specificity and sensitivity in both the original and validation cohorts. It was suggested by the authors that the approach could potentially be generalized to other disease states and immunological phenotypes. Because the 87-base-pair reads could not distinguish some IMGT-functional V segments, including TRBV6-2 and TRBV6-3, those segments were excluded. Strong co-occurrence of HLA alleles, especially DR and DQ, made assigning TCR associations to individual alleles difficult. According to a later genetic analysis, donors in an Asian-associated ancestry cluster had fewer N-insertions in productive TCRs than the approximately 700-donor mean. In an earlier analysis of a few hundred of the donors, most TCR beta V segments were observed in productive rearrangements about 87% or about 30% of the time, broadly matching IMGT annotations. In this cohort, only TCR beta chains were sequenced, and detectable features were limited by the absence of alpha or paired-chain data. Because counts were too low, roughly 16 rarely observed V segments, including chromosome 9 orphons, were excluded from the earlier analysis of roughly 580 of the donors. In a later analysis, HLA-associated TCR beta chains were found to be more clonally expanded and to have lower generation probabilities than equally common non-associated chains. In a later analysis, 16,951 TCR beta sequences were associated with specific HLA alleles at a false discovery rate of 0.05. For the cohort, immune exposure information was limited to CMV serostatus. In the study, about 150 TCR beta chains were listed as associated with cytomegalovirus. According to a later analysis, most CMV-associated TCR beta chains appeared to be HLA-restricted, and the HLA associations seemed to be driven largely by CMV exposure.

In total, roughly 710 healthy bone marrow donors made up the cohort. At the time of sampling, all cohort members were nominally healthy, though unrecorded immune exposures were likely present. The donor was CMV seronegative and was included in the group of a few hundred seronegative cohort members. Each donor provided a peripheral blood sample, and peripheral blood mononuclear cells were used for TCR beta sequencing. Genomic DNA extraction from the blood cell samples was performed with the Qiagen DNeasy Blood Extraction Kit. The library was produced with the immunoSEQ multiplex PCR assay. The multiplex PCR relied on a mix of 60 forward primers for TCR Vbeta segments and 13 reverse primers for TCR Jbeta segments. Amplification of the CDR3 region of rearranged TCR beta genes was performed with a multiplex PCR assay on genomic DNA. Amplified TCR beta libraries were sequenced as 87-base-pair reads on the Illumina HiSeq System. The authors' pipeline ran thus. A later analysis tallied 70 million to 100 million unique TCR beta chains across the 650 to 750 repertoires, and about 10 million of those chains were shared by two or more donors. A nearest-neighbor algorithm error-corrected the raw reads and collapsed the reads into unique sequences, merging closely related sequences to remove PCR and sequencing errors. V, D and J gene segments were assigned by aligning CDR3 sequences to IMGT reference sequences. Each retained sequence needed at least a six-nucleotide match to both a V gene segment and a J gene segment. A rearrangement counted as productive if the CDR3 had no stop codons and remained in frame with V and J, and every other rearrangement counted as non-productive. Following IMGT convention, CDR3 was defined as the stretch from the second conserved V-encoded cysteine up to the conserved J-encoded phenylalanine. In an earlier analysis of around 540 of the donors, sequences lacking an unambiguous match to a single V gene segment were excluded. An earlier analysis of 500 to 700 of the donors classified V segments as functional when productive rearrangements were above 56.7% and as segregating when the standard deviation between donors was above 5%. A statistical classification framework was built to diagnose cytomegalovirus status from the catalog of TCR beta chain sequences. V and J gene assignment, in a later analysis, came from comparing TCR nucleotide sequences with IMGT/GENE-DB human TR gene sequences. A later analysis assigned CDR3 sequences and most-parsimonious VDJ recombination scenarios with the TCRdist pipeline. In a later analysis, each TCR beta chain was defined by its CDR3 amino acid sequence together with its V-gene family, and reads without a unique V-gene family were excluded. A later analysis removed over 500 highly shared, low-generation-probability nucleotide sequences to deal with suspected cross-contamination and a sequencing artifact. In a later analysis, a clonal expansion index was calculated for each public chain from normalized within-repertoire ranks of inferred template counts. In a later analysis, generation probabilities were computed with a VDJ recombination model fitted to out-of-frame rearrangements, and the resulting probabilities were checked against IGoR. In a later analysis, TCR-TCR, TCR-HLA and TCR-CMV co-occurrence was scored with hypergeometric tests, and a repertoire-size bias correction was applied to TCR pairs. In a later analysis, false discovery rates were estimated by permuting HLA or CMV assignments 20 times. In a later analysis, co-occurring TCRs were grouped using DBSCAN, with TCRdist sequence similarity added in when clustering inside HLA-allele-positive subsets. Repertoires with fewer than 30,000 or more than 120,000 public chains were left out of co-occurrence clustering, as were five repertoires with anomalous nucleotide sharing. Here the immuneACCESS table is served through TCRdb, limited to in-frame sequences with V and J called. Missing clones are a known gap in these copies; in checked studies unresolved V genes cover under half, and the rest lacks a known reason. From that table come the V and J calls and clone size; the DNA was used to work out D and trimming. The sample profile shows under 200,000 clones; roughly 85% of them were found once. About 0.72% of the sample is in the top ten clones.

The CDR3 measures 17 amino acids from cysteine to phenylalanine. Just the 51-base CDR3 DNA is kept, in frame starting at base 1. V loses 0 bases of germline sequence and J loses 1 base, and the interval between the two ends is 12 bases. CDR1 is given as MGHRA and CDR2 as YSYEKL, both from the germline V gene. In the case of this clone: It has no known antigen specificity. Base qualities are not provided; no much larger clone lies one nucleotide away.

Input material: PBMCs. The TCR was taken from a woman aged 40-49 years in good health and CMV-seronegative. The chain uses TRBV4-1 and TRBJ2-2; perhaps TRBD2 is the D gene, with 6 bases matching. The DNA is as follows: TGCGCCAGCAGCCAAGATCGACGGGGGAGGAACACCGGGGAGCTGTTTTTT. This encodes CASSQDRRGRNTGELFF.